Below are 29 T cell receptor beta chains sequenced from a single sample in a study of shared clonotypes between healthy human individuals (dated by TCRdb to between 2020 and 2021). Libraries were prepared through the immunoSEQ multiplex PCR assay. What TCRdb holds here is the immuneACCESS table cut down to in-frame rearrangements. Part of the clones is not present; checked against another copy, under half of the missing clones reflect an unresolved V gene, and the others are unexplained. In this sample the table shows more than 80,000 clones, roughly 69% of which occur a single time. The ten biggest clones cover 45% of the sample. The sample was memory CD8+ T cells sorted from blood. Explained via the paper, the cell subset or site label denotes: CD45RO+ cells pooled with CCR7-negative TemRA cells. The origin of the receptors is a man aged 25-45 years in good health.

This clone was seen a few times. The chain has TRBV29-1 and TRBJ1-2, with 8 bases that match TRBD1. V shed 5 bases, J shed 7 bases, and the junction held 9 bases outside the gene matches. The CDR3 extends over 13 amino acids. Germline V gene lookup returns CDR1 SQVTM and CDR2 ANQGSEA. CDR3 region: CSVPDRGIVGYTF. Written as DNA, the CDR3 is TGCAGCGTTCCCGACAGGGGCATCGTTGGCTACACCTTC.

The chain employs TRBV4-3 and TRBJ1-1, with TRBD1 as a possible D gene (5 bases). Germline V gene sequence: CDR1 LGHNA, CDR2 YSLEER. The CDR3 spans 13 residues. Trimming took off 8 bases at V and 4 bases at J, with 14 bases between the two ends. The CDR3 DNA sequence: TGCGCCAGCTCTATCAGGGAGGTCACTGAAGCTTTCTTT. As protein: CASSIREVTEAFF.

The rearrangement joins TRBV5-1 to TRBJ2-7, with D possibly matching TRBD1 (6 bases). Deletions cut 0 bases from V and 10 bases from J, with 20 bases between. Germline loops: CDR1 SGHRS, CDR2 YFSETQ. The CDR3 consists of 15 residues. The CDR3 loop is CASSLAPGDLRDQYF. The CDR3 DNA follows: TGCGCCAGCAGCTTGGCGCCAGGGGATTTACGAGACCAGTACTTC.

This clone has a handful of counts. The CDR3 loop reads CASSDLDQGQGYSYGYTF. DNA of the CDR3: TGTGCCAGCAGTGATTTGGACCAGGGACAGGGCTATAGCTATGGCTACACCTTC. The chain employs TRBV28 and TRBJ1-2, with 9 bases fitting TRBD1. The germline V gene encodes CDR1 MDHEN and CDR2 SYDVKM. J gave up 4 bases and V 5 bases, and 17 bases lay outside the gene matches. The CDR3 is 18 residues long.

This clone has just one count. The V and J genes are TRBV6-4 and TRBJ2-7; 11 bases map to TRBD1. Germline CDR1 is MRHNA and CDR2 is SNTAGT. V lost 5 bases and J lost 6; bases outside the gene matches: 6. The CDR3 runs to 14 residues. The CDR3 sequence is CASSKSGTGGEQYF. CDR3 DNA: TGTGCCAGCAGTAAATCCGGGACAGGGGGCGAGCAGTACTTC.

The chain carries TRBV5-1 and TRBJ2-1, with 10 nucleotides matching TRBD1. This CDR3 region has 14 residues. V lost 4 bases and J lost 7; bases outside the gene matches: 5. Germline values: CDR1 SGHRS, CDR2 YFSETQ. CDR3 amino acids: CASSGGQGPNEQFF. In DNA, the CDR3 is TGCGCCAGCAGCGGGGGACAGGGGCCGAATGAGCAGTTCTTC. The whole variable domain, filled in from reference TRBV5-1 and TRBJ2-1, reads KAGVTQTPRYLIKTRGQQVTLSCSPISGHRSVSWYQQTPGQGLQFLFEYFSETQRNKGNFPGRFSGRQFSNSRSEMNVSTLELGDSALYLCASSGGQGPNEQFFGPGTRLTVL.

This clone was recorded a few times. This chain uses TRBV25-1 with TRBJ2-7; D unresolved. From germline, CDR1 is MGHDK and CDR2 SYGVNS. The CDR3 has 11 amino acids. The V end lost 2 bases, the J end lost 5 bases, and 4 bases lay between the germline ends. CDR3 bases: TGTGCCAGCAGTGAAAATAACGAGCAGTACTTC. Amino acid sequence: CASSENNEQYF.

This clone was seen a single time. Written as DNA, the CDR3 is TGTGCCAGCAGTCCCACGGCTGCAACTAATGAAAAACTGTTTTTT. Amino acids: CASSPTAATNEKLFF. V and J are TRBV27 and TRBJ1-4, with no clear D. Trimming stripped 5 bases from V and 0 bases from J, with 10 bases between. CDR1 and CDR2 from the germline V gene are MNHEY and SMNVEV (reference sequence). This CDR3 has 15 amino acids.

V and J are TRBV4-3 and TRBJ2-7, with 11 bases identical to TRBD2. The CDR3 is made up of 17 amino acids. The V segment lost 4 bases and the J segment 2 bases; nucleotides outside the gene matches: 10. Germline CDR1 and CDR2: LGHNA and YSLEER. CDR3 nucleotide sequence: TGCGCCAGCAGCCGACTATTCCTAGCGGGAGGTCCCTACGAGCAGTACTTC. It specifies CASSRLFLAGGPYEQYF.

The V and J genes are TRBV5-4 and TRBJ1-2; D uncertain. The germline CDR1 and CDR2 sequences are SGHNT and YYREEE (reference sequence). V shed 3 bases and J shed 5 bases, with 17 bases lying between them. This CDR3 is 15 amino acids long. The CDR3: CASSSLELGRYGYTF. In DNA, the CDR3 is TGTGCCAGCAGCTCCCTCGAATTAGGTCGGTATGGCTACACCTTC.

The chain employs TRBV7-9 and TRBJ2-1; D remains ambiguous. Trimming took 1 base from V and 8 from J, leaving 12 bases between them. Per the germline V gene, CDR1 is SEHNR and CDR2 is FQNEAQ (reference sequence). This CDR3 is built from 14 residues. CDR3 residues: CASSLGAGRDEQFF. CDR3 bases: TGTGCCAGCAGCTTAGGGGCAGGTCGGGATGAGCAGTTCTTC. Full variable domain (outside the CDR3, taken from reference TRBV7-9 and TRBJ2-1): DTGVSQNPRHKITKRGQNVTFRCDPISEHNRLYWYRQTLGQGPEFLTYFQNEAQLEKSRLLSDRFSAERPKGSFSTLEIQRTEQGDSAMYLCASSLGAGRDEQFFGPGTRLTVL.

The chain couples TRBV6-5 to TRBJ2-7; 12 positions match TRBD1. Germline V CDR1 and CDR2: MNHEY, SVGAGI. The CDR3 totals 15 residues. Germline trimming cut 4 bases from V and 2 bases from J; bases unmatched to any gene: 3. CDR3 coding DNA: TGTGCCAGCAGTTCAGGGACAGGGGGCCCCTACGAGCAGTACTTC. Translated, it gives CASSSGTGGPYEQYF.

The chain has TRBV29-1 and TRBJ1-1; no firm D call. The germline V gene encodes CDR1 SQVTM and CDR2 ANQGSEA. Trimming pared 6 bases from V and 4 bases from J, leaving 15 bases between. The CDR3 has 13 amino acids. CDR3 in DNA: TGCAGCGTCCAATCCGGGGTGATCACTGAAGCTTTCTTT. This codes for CSVQSGVITEAFF.

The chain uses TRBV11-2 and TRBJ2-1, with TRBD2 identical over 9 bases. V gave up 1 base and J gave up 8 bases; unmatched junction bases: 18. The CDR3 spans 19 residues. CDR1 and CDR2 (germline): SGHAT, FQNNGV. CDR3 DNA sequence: TGTGCCAGCAGCTTAGTCCCAGGGTTAAGGGTAGCGGGAGTTTATGAGCAGTTCTTC. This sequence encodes CASSLVPGLRVAGVYEQFF.

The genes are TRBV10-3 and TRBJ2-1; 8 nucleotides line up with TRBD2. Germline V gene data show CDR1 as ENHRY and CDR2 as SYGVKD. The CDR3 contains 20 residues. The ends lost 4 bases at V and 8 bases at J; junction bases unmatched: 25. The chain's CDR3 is CAISGSGMRIAGISYDEQFF. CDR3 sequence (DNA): TGTGCCATCAGTGGAAGCGGGATGAGGATAGCGGGAATTTCTTACGATGAGCAGTTCTTC.

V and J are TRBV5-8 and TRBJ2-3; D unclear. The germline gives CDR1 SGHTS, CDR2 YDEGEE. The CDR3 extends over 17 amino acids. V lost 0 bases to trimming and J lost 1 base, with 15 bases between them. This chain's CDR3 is CASSLAGFQGGTDTQYF. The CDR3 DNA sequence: TGTGCCAGCAGCTTGGCGGGCTTCCAAGGAGGCACAGATACGCAGTATTTT.

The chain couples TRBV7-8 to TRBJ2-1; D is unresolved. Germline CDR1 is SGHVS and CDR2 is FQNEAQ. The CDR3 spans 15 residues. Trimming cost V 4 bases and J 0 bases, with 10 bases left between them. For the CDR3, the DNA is TGTGCCAGCAGCTCCCCGCCTTACTCCTACAATGAGCAGTTCTTC. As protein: CASSSPPYSYNEQFF.

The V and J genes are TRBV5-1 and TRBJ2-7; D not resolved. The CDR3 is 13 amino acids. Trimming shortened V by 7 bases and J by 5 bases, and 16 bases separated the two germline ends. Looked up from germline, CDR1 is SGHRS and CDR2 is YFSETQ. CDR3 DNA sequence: TGCGCCAGCGGCTCCCACCCGAGCAACGAGCAGTACTTC. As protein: CASGSHPSNEQYF.

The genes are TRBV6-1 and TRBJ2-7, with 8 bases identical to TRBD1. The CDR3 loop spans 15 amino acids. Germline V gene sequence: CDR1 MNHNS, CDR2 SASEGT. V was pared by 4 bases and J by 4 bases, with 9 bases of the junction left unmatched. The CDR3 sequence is CASSAQQGGSYEQYF. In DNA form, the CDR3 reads TGTGCCAGCAGTGCCCAACAGGGGGGATCGTACGAGCAGTACTTC.

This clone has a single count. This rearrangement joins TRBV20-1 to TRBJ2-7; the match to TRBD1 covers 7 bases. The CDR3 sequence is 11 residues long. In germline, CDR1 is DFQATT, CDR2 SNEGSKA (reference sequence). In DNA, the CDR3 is TGCAGCCGACAGGGCCTCTACGAGCAGTACTTC. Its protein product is CSRQGLYEQYF.

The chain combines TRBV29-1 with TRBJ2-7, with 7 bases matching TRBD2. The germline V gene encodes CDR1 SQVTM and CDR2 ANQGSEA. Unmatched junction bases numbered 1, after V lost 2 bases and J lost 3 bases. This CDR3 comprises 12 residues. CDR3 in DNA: TGCAGCGTTGAAACGGGGGGCTACGAGCAGTACTTC. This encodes CSVETGGYEQYF.

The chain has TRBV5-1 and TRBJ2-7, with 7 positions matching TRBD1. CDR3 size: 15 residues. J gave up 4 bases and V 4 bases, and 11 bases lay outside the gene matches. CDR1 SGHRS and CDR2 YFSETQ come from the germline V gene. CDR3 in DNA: TGCGCCAGCAGCCTAGGGACAGCCTCTTTGTACGAGCAGTACTTC. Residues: CASSLGTASLYEQYF.

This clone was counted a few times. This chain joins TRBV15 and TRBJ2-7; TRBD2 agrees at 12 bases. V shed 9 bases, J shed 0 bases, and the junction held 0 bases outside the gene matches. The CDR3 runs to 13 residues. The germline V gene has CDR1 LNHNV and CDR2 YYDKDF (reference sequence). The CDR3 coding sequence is TGTGCCACACTAGCGGGAGGCTCCTACGAGCAGTACTTC. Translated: CATLAGGSYEQYF.

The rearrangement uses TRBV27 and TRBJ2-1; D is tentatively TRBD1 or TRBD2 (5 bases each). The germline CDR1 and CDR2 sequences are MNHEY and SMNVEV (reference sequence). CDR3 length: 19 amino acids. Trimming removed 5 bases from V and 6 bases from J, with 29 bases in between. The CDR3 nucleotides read TGTGCCAGCAGTCTCGACATAGGCGGGCACGTCGTGGGGGTCAATGAGCAGTTCTTC. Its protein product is CASSLDIGGHVVGVNEQFF.

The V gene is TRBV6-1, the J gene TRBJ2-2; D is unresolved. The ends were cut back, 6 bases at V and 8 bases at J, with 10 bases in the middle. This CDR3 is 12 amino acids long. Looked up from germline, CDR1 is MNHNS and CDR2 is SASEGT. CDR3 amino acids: CASSPRAGELFF. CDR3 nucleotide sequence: TGTGCCAGCAGCCCTCGAGCGGGGGAGCTGTTTTTT.

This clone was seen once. The CDR3 here is CASSIGTSGRNEQFF. The CDR3 DNA sequence: TGTGCCAGCAGCATAGGGACTAGCGGGAGGAATGAGCAGTTCTTC. The chain carries TRBV27 and TRBJ2-1, with 15 bases aligning to TRBD2. Germline V gene sequence: CDR1 MNHEY, CDR2 SMNVEV (reference sequence). Trimming at V came to 6 bases and at J to 7 bases, leaving 4 bases not matched to a gene. This CDR3 is 15 amino acids long.

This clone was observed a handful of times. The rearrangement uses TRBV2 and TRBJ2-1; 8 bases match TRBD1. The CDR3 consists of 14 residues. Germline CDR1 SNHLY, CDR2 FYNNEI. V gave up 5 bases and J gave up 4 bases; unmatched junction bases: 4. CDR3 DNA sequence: TGTGCCAGCAGTCCGGGACAGGAATACAATGAGCAGTTCTTC. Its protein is CASSPGQEYNEQFF.

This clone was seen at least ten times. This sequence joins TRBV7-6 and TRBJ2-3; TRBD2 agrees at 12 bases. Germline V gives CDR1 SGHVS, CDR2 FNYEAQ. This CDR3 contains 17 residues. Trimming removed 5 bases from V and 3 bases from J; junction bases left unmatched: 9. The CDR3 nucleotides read TGTGCCAGCAGCGAAAGACTAGCGGGAGAGGGGACAGATACGCAGTATTTT. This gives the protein CASSERLAGEGTDTQYF.

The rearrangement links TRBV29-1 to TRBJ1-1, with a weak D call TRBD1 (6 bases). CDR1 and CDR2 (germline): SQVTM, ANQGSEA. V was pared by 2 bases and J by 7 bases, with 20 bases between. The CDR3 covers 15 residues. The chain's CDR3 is CSVEYTGGEGDEAFF. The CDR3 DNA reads TGCAGCGTTGAATATACCGGGGGCGAGGGCGATGAAGCTTTCTTT.